This T cell receptor (beta chain) was observed in a study of blood T cell repertoires in COVID-19. Study-wide background: Both acute and convalescent COVID-19 samples were obtained from the United States, Italy and Spain.

Across 20 to 25 US areas, participants ranged in age from 18 to 89 years. Cohorts were assigned according to the clinical history that participants reported. The CDR3 runs to 16 residues. Between the trimmed V and J ends, which lost 2 bases and 8 bases, there was a span of 21 bases. The V gene's germline CDR1 is MNHEY and CDR2 SVGAGI. Per the study methods: Researchers report that nucleated cell counts were estimated from reference gene primer amplification. TCRdb keeps only in-frame clones here, not all; method: immunoSEQ multiplex PCR. The V and J calls and clone size come from that table; D and trimming were worked out from the DNA. The sample holds approximately 270,000 clones, about 87% seen once.

Sequencing was carried out using PBMCs or T cells enriched from blood (not recorded which). J is TRBJ1-2 and V is TRBV6-5; TRBD1 is a possible D gene (5 bases). This TCR was sampled from a woman in her twenties or thirties with acute COVID-19. DNA of the CDR3: TGTGCCAGCAGTTACCCTCCCTTGAGGCAGGGAAGCGGCTACACCTTC. It is translated as CASSYPPLRQGSGYTF.